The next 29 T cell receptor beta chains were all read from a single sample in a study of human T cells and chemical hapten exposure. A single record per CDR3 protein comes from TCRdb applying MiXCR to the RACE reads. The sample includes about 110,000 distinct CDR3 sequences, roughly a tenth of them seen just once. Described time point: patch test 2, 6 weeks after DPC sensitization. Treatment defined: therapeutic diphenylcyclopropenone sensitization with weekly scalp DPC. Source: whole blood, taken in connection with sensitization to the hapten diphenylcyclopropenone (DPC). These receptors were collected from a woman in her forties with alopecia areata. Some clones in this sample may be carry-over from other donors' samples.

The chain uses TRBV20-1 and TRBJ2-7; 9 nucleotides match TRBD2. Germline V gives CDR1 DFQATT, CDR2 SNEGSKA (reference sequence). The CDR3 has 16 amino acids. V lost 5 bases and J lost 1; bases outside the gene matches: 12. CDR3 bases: TGCAGTGCTCGATCCCACCTAGCGGGGATTTCCTACGAGCAGTACTTC. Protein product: CSARSHLAGISYEQYF.

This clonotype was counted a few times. CDR3 residues: CSVAPTGRGETQYF. The CDR3, as DNA: TGCAGCGTTGCCCCCACAGGCCGTGGCGAGACCCAGTACTTC. The chain combines TRBV29-1 with TRBJ2-5; a weak D match, TRBD1 (5 bases). The germline V gene encodes CDR1 SQVTM and CDR2 ANQGSEA. V shed 4 bases and J shed 5 bases, with 17 bases lying between them. The CDR3 covers 14 residues.

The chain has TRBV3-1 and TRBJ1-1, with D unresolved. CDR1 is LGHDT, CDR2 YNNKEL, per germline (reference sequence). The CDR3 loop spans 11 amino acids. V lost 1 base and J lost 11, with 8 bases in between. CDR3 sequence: CASSQVAAAFF. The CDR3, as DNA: TGTGCCAGCAGCCAAGTGGCAGCTGCTTTCTTT.

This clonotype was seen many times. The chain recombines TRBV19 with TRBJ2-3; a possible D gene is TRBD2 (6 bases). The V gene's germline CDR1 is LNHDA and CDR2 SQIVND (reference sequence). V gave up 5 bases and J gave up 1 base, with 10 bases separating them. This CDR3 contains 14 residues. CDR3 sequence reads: CASSPRRGTDTQYF. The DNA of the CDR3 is TGTGCCAGTAGTCCTCGGAGGGGCACAGATACGCAGTATTTT. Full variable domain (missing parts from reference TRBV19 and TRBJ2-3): DGGITQSPKYLFRKEGQNVTLSCEQNLNHDAMYWYRQDPGQGLRLIYYSQIVNDFQKGDIAEGYSVSREKKESFPLTVTSAQKNPTAFYLCASSPRRGTDTQYFGPGTRLTVL.

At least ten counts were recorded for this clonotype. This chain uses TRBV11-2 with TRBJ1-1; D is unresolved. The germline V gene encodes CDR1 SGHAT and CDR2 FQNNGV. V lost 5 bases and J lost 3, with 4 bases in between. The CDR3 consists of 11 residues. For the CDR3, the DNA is TGTGCCAGCAGCACCTACACTGAAGCTTTCTTT. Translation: CASSTYTEAFF. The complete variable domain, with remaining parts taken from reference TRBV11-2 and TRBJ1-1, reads EAGVAQSPRYKIIEKRQSVAFWCNPISGHATLYWYQQILGQGPKLLIQFQNNGVVDDSQLPKDRFSAERLKGVDSTLKIQPAKLEDSAVYLCASSTYTEAFFGQGTRLTVV.

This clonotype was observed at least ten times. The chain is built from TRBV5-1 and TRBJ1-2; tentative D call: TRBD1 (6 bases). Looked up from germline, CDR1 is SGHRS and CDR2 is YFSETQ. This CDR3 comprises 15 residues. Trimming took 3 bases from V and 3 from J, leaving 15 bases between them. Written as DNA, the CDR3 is TGCGCCAGCAGCTATGGACCAGGGGTCGACTATGGCTACACCTTC. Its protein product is CASSYGPGVDYGYTF.

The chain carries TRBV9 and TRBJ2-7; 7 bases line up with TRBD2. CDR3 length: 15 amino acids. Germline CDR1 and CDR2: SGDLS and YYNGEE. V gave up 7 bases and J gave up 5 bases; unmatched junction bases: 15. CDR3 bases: TGTGCCAGCGCCCCTACGGGGGGAGCATCAGACGAGCAGTACTTC. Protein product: CASAPTGGASDEQYF.

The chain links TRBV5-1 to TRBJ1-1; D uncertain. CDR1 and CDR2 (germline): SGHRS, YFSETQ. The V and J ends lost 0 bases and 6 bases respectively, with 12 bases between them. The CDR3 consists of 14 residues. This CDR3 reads CASSLGSFPSEAFF. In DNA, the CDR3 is TGCGCCAGCAGCTTGGGGTCATTCCCTTCTGAAGCTTTCTTT.

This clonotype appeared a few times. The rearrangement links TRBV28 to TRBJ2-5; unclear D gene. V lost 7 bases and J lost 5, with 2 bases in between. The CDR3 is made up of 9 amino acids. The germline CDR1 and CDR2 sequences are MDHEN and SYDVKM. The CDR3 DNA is TGTGCCAGCAAGGAGACCCAGTACTTC. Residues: CASKETQYF.

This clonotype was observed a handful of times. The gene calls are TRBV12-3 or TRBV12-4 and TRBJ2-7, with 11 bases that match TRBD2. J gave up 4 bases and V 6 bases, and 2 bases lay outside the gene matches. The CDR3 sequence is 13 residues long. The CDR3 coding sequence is TGTGCCAGCAGGGGACTAGCGGTTTACGAGCAGTACTTC. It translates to CASRGLAVYEQYF.

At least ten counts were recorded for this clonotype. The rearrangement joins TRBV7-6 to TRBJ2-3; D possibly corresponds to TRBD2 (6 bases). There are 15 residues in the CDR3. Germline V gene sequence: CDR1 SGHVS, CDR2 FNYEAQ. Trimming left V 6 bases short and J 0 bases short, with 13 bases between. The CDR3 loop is CASSPGLRSTDTQYF. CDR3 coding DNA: TGTGCCAGCAGTCCGGGACTCCGGAGCACAGATACGCAGTATTTT.

CDR3 amino acids: CASRVRDSGEQYF. The CDR3 coding sequence is TGTGCCAGCAGAGTCCGGGACTCAGGCGAGCAGTACTTC. V and J are TRBV2 and TRBJ2-7, with D possibly matching TRBD2 (6 bases). Germline V gives CDR1 SNHLY, CDR2 FYNNEI. The CDR3 length is 13 residues. V lost 6 bases and J lost 6, with 15 bases in between.

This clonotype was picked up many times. DNA for the CDR3: TGTGCCAGCAGCTCCGGGACAGGGGGAGGTCAGCCCCAGCATTTT. It codes for CASSSGTGGGQPQHF. The chain is built from TRBV7-2 and TRBJ1-5; 11 bases are a match to TRBD1. V was clipped by 4 bases and J by 6 bases; unmatched bases: 5. Germline CDR1 and CDR2: SGHTA and FQGNSA. The CDR3 runs to 15 residues. Full variable domain (rest looked up from reference TRBV7-2 and TRBJ1-5): GAGVSQSPSNKVTEKGKDVELRCDPISGHTALYWYRQSLGQGLEFLIYFQGNSAPDKSGLPSDRFSAERTGGSVSTLTIQRTQQEDSAVYLCASSSGTGGGQPQHFGDGTRLSIL.

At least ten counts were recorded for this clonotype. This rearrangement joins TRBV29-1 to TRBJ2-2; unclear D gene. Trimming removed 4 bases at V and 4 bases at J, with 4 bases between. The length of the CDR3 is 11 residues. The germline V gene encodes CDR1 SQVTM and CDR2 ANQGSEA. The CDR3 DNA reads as TGCAGCGTTGCGGCCACCGGGGAGCTGTTTTTT. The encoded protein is CSVAATGELFF.

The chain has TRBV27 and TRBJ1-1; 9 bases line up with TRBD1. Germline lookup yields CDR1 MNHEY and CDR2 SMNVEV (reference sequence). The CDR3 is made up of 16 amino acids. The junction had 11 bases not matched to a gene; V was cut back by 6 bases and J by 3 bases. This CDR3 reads CASRPLLGDRDTEAFF. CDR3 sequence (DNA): TGTGCCAGCAGGCCCCTGTTGGGGGACAGGGACACTGAAGCTTTCTTT.

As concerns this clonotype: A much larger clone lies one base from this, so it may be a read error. The CDR3 region has the DNA TGCAGCGTTGTGAAGAACACTGAAGCTTTCTTT. Encoded protein: CSVVKNTEAFF. This chain connects TRBV29-1 to TRBJ1-1; D unclear. Germline V gives CDR1 SQVTM, CDR2 ANQGSEA. With 4 bases removed from V and 1 base from J, the gap between germline ends came to 4 bases. The CDR3 contains 11 residues.

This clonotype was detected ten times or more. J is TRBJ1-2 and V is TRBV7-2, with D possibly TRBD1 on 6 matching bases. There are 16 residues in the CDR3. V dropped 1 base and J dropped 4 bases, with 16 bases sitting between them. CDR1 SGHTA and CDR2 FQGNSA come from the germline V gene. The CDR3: CASSLVVSRGGYGYTF. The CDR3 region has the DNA TGTGCCAGCAGCTTAGTCGTGTCCAGGGGCGGCTATGGCTACACCTTC.

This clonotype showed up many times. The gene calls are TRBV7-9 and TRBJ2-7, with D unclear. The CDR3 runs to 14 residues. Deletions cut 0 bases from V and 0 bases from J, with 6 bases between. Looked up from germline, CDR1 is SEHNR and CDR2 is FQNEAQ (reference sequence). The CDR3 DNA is TGTGCCAGCAGCTTAGCCGAGAGCTCCTACGAGCAGTACTTC. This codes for CASSLAESSYEQYF.

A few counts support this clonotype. CDR3 DNA sequence: TGTGCCAGCAGGGCCCGAGGGGGATTCCAAGAGACCCAGTACTTC. Its protein product is CASRARGGFQETQYF. The chain joins TRBV6-2 or TRBV6-3 to TRBJ2-5, with TRBD1 as a possible D gene (6 bases). Germline CDR1 reads MNHEY; CDR2 reads SVGEGT. This CDR3 has 15 amino acids. Trimming removed 6 bases from V and 1 base from J, with 15 bases in between.

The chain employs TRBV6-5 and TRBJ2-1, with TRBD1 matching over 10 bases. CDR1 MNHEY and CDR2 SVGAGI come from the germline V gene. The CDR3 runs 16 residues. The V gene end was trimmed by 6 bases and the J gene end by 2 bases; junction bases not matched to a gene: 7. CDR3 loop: CASSLQDRGPYNEQFF. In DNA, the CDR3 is TGTGCCAGCAGCCTCCAAGACAGGGGGCCCTACAATGAGCAGTTCTTC.

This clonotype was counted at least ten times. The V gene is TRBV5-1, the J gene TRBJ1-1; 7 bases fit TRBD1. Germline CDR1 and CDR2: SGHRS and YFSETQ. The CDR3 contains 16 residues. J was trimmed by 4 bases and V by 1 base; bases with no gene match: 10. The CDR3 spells CASSLTGVAYRTEAFF. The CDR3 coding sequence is TGCGCCAGCAGCTTGACAGGGGTGGCATACCGCACTGAAGCTTTCTTT.

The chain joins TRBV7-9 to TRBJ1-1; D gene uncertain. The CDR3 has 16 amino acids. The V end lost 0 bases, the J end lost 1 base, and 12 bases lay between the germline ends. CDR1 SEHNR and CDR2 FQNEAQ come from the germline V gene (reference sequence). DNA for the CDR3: TGTGCCAGCAGCTTAGCGCTATCTCCGGCGAACACTGAAGCTTTCTTT. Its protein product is CASSLALSPANTEAFF.

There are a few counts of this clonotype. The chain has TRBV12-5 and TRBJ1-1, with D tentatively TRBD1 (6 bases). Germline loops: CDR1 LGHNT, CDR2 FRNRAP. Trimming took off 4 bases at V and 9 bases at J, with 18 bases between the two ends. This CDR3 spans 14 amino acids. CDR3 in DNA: TGTGCTAGTGGTTCCCAACAGGGAGTGGCGAAAGCTTTCTTT. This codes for CASGSQQGVAKAFF.

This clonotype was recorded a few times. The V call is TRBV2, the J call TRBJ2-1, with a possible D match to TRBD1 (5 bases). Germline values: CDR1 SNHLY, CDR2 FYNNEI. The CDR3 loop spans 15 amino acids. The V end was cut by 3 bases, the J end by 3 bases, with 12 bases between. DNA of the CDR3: TGTGCCAGCAGTGAGGACAACTGGAGCTACAATGAGCAGTTCTTC. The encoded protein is CASSEDNWSYNEQFF. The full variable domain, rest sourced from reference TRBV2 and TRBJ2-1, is EPEVTQTPSHQVTQMGQEVILRCVPISNHLYFYWYRQILGQKVEFLVSFYNNEISEKSEIFDDQFSVERPDGSNFTLKIRSTKLEDSAMYFCASSEDNWSYNEQFFGPGTRLTVL.

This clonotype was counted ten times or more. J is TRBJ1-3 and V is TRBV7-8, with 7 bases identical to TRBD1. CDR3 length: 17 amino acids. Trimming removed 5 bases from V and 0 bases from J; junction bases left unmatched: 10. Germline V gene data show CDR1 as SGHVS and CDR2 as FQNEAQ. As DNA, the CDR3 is TGTGCCAGCAGCATAATGACAGGGTTGGGCTCTGGAAACACCATATATTTT. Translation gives CASSIMTGLGSGNTIYF.

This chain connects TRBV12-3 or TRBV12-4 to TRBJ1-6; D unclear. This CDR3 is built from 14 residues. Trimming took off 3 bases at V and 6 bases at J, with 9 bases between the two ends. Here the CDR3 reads CASSFRPVNSPLHF. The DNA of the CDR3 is TGTGCCAGCAGTTTTCGACCGGTTAATTCACCCCTCCACTTT.

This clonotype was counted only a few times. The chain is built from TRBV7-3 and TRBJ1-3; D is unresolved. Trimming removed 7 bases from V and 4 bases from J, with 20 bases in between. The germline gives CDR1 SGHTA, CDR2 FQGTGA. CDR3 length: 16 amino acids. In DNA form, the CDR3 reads TGTGCCAGCACCCTCACTACTCAGGCCGGAGGAAACACCATATATTTT. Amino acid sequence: CASTLTTQAGGNTIYF.

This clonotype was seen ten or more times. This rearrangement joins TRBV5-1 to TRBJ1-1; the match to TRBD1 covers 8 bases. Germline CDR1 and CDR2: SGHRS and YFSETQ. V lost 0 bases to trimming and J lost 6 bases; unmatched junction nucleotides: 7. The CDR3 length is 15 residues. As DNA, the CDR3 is TGCGCCAGCAGCTTGGGGACAGGGAGGAGGGCTGAAGCTTTCTTT. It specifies CASSLGTGRRAEAFF.

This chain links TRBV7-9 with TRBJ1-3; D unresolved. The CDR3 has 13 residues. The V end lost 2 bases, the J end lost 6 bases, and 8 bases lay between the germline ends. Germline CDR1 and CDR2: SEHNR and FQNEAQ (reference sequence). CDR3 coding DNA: TGTGCCAGCAGCTTATCCCCCCTAAACACCATATATTTT. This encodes CASSLSPLNTIYF.